This paragraph covers one TCR beta chain sequence. Different DNA sequences within this sample yield the same CDR3. The germline V gene has CDR1 KGHSH and CDR2 LQKENI. Trimming cost V 3 bases and J 0 bases, with 5 bases left between them. This CDR3 spans 13 amino acids. The data belong to a study of cytomegalovirus exposure and HLA in healthy donors. The PCR was carried out with 60 Vbeta primers and 13 Jbeta primers. Generated by immunoSEQ multiplex PCR, the TCRdb table keeps only in-frame clones and is missing some. In all, the sample yields about 140,000 clones. J is TRBJ1-1 and V is TRBV18; a possible D gene is TRBD1 (5 bases). Material: PBMCs. The clonotype originates from a male donor in good health and CMV-seronegative. CDR3 loop: CASSPGLNTEAFF. The CDR3 DNA follows: TGTGCCAGCTCACCGGGGCTGAACACTGAAGCTTTCTTT.